The 3 T cell receptor beta chains in this list originate from one sample, sequenced in a study of regulatory T cells in long-lasting Graves disease. Investigators prepared the TCR beta libraries by applying iRepertoire HTBI primers and Arm-PCR of CDR3 regions. In TCRdb, the multiplex PCR reads were re-called with MiXCR into one record per CDR3 protein. Of more than 300,000 distinct CDR3 sequences in the sample, around 16% were seen once. As for time point: newly diagnosed GD, antithyroid drugs for less than 3 months. Extracted PBMC RNA gave rise to the TCR library. The source was peripheral blood mononuclear cells (PBMCs), collected at new diagnosis, from a patient treated with antithyroid drugs. These receptors all stem from a female donor with Graves disease.

This clonotype occurred a few times. The chain uses TRBV10-3 and TRBJ1-2, with D uncertain. Trimming shortened V by 2 bases and J by 5 bases, and 9 bases separated the two germline ends. The CDR3 sequence is 13 residues long. The germline gives CDR1 ENHRY, CDR2 SYGVKD. In DNA, the CDR3 is TGTGCCATCAGTGAGGGGCAGTTATATGGCTACACCTTC. Its protein product is CAISEGQLYGYTF.

The chain has TRBV18 and TRBJ2-7; D may match TRBD1 or TRBD2 (6 bases each). From germline, CDR1 is KGHSH and CDR2 LQKENI. The V and J ends lost 2 bases and 2 bases respectively, with 10 bases between them. The CDR3 runs to 14 residues. In DNA form, the CDR3 reads TGTGCCAGCTCACCAAGGGGGGCCACCTACGAGCAGTACTTC. It specifies CASSPRGATYEQYF.

This clonotype occurred many times. The V call is TRBV2, the J call TRBJ1-1; the D is unclear. Germline V gives CDR1 SNHLY, CDR2 FYNNEI. CDR3 length: 13 amino acids. Trimming shortened V by 6 bases and J by 0 bases, and 8 bases separated the two germline ends. In DNA form, the CDR3 reads TGTGCCAGCAGCAGAATTATGAACACTGAAGCTTTCTTT. Its translation is CASSRIMNTEAFF.